These 5 T cell receptor beta chains share one sample of origin, sequenced in a study of CD8 T cells in ankylosing spondylitis. Findings and limits, study-wide: Typical of ankylosing spondylitis blood, it appeared, was a TCR beta motif of roughly eight highly homologous variants.

TCRdb processed the 5' RACE reads anew with MiXCR; each CDR3 protein has one entry. The data hold 670,000 or so distinct CDR3 sequences, with 15% to 20% observed a single time. These TCRs' antigens remain unknown. The material sequenced was blood, either unsorted or a sorted T cell fraction (not recorded which). All receptors derive from a male donor with ankylosing spondylitis.

The V gene is TRBV11-2, the J gene TRBJ2-5; TRBD1 or TRBD2 may be the D gene (5 bases each). The V and J ends lost 5 bases and 2 bases respectively, with 21 bases between them. Germline CDR1 SGHAT, CDR2 FQNNGV. The CDR3 length is 17 residues. The CDR3: CASSPSGEQGWQETQYF. CDR3 DNA sequence: TGTGCCAGCAGCCCCTCCGGGGAGCAGGGTTGGCAAGAGACCCAGTACTTC.

In its sample, this clonotype was seen many times. The chain recombines TRBV3-1 with TRBJ2-7, with TRBD1 identical over 9 bases. Germline V lookup: CDR1 LGHDT, CDR2 YNNKEL (reference sequence). Unmatched junction bases numbered 6, after V lost 4 bases and J lost 2 bases. The CDR3 is 15 amino acids. CDR3 sequence reads: CASSPLDRGTYEQYF. The DNA of the CDR3 is TGTGCCAGCAGCCCCCTGGACAGGGGAACCTACGAGCAGTACTTC.

The chain couples TRBV7-9 to TRBJ1-1; 8 bases agree with TRBD1. Germline values: CDR1 SEHNR, CDR2 FQNEAQ (reference sequence). The CDR3 has 14 residues. Trimming removed 5 bases from V and 4 bases from J; junction bases left unmatched: 6. DNA of the CDR3: TGTGCCAGCAGCACCCAGGGGGCGGTCACTGAAGCTTTCTTT. Translating it yields CASSTQGAVTEAFF.

This clonotype was recorded a few times. The V gene is TRBV20-1, the J gene TRBJ1-3; D is ambiguous. V was pared by 6 bases and J by 0 bases, with 15 bases between. Germline V gene lookup returns CDR1 DFQATT and CDR2 SNEGSKA (reference sequence). The CDR3 is 15 residues long. CDR3 DNA: TGCAGTGCCCCGTGGGGTCCGAGCTCTGGAAACACCATATATTTT. It encodes CSAPWGPSSGNTIYF.

This clonotype was seen a few times. The J gene is TRBJ2-3, the V gene TRBV29-1, with 11 bases that match TRBD2. Germline trimming cut 6 bases from V and 5 bases from J; bases unmatched to any gene: 7. Germline V CDR1 and CDR2: SQVTM, ANQGSEA. The CDR3 length is 14 residues. This CDR3 reads CSVATSGSGDTQYF. The DNA for the CDR3 is TGCAGCGTAGCCACTAGCGGGAGTGGAGATACGCAGTATTTT.